Following are 28 T cell receptor beta chains from one sample sequenced in a study of OX40 agonist ivuxolimab in advanced cancers. The method was immunoSEQ multiplex PCR; TCRdb's version includes in-frame clones alone and lacks a portion of them. This sample carries roughly 92,000 clones, more than 75% of them seen once, and the ten largest clones take 0.81%. Here the sequenced sample was CD4+ or CD8+ T cells sorted from blood, taken in a trial of the OX40 agonist ivuxolimab. These receptors came from an adult with an advanced solid tumor such as melanoma, head and neck, liver or kidney cancer.

The chain is built from TRBV7-2 and TRBJ2-7; possible D gene TRBD1, 5 bases. CDR3 size: 18 residues. V was pared by 4 bases and J by 0 bases, with 22 bases between. Germline values: CDR1 SGHTA, CDR2 FQGNSA. The CDR3 loop is CASSYPPPTVHPSYEQYF. CDR3 in DNA: TGTGCCAGCAGCTACCCCCCCCCGACAGTCCACCCCTCCTACGAGCAGTACTTC.

V usage is TRBV19 and J usage is TRBJ2-1; 7 nucleotides agree with TRBD2. Germline V gene sequence: CDR1 LNHDA, CDR2 SQIVND (reference sequence). CDR3 length: 13 amino acids. Trimming removed 6 bases from V and 10 bases from J; junction bases left unmatched: 9. The DNA of the CDR3 is TGTGCCAGTAGGGAAGGGGCCGGGGGGGAGCAGTTCTTC. Protein: CASREGAGGEQFF.

V gene TRBV7-2 combines with J gene TRBJ2-7; 8 bases match TRBD1. CDR1 and CDR2 from the germline V gene are SGHTA and FQGNSA. This CDR3 has 15 residues. V trimming: 1 base; J trimming: 2 bases; junction bases outside the gene matches: 4. CDR3 DNA: TGTGCCAGCAGCTTAGTCACAGGGGGGCCCTACGAGCAGTACTTC. Translating it yields CASSLVTGGPYEQYF. Full variable domain (outside the CDR3, taken from reference TRBV7-2 and TRBJ2-7): GAGVSQSPSNKVTEKGKDVELRCDPISGHTALYWYRQSLGQGLEFLIYFQGNSAPDKSGLPSDRFSAERTGGSVSTLTIQRTQQEDSAVYLCASSLVTGGPYEQYFGPGTRLTVT.

This rearrangement joins TRBV10-3 to TRBJ1-5; TRBD1 agrees at 8 bases. Germline CDR1 and CDR2: ENHRY and SYGVKD. J gave up 6 bases and V 4 bases, and 5 bases lay outside the gene matches. CDR3 length: 14 residues. The CDR3 reads CAISGDRGGQPQHF. DNA of the CDR3: TGTGCCATCAGTGGAGACAGGGGCGGTCAGCCCCAGCATTTT.

On this clone itself: Other DNA sequences in this sample translate to the same CDR3. The chain uses TRBV7-2 and TRBJ1-5, with 8 positions matching TRBD1. CDR1 and CDR2 from the germline V gene are SGHTA and FQGNSA. There are 15 residues in the CDR3. Losses at the gene ends were 4 bases for V and 1 base for J; bases not matched to a gene: 3. The CDR3 reads CASSYTGGSNQPQHF. The CDR3 DNA is TGTGCCAGCAGCTATACAGGGGGAAGCAATCAGCCCCAGCATTTT.

This chain connects TRBV7-8 to TRBJ1-2; no reliable D call. Germline loops: CDR1 SGHVS, CDR2 FQNEAQ. The CDR3 contains 12 residues. V lost 4 bases to trimming and J lost 6 bases, with 9 bases between them. For the CDR3, the DNA is TGTGCCAGCAGCTGGGCCGGGGATGGCTACACCTTC. It is translated as CASSWAGDGYTF.

The V call is TRBV28, the J call TRBJ2-3, with TRBD2 matching over 10 bases. The V segment lost 5 bases and the J segment 4 bases; nucleotides outside the gene matches: 24. The germline CDR1 and CDR2 sequences are MDHEN and SYDVKM. CDR3 length: 21 residues. CDR3 DNA: TGTGCCAGCAGTGTGTTCACTACTAGCGGGAATCCTACCTATCACGCAGATACGCAGTATTTT. Protein: CASSVFTTSGNPTYHADTQYF. The complete variable domain, with remaining parts taken from reference TRBV28 and TRBJ2-3, reads DVKVTQSSRYLVKRTGEKVFLECVQDMDHENMFWYRQDPGLGLRLIYFSYDVKMKEKGDIPEGYSVSREKKERFSLILESASTNQTSMYLCASSVFTTSGNPTYHADTQYFGPGTRLTVL.

The chain carries TRBV15 and TRBJ2-1; 10 positions match TRBD2. In germline, CDR1 is LNHNV, CDR2 YYDKDF (reference sequence). CDR3 size: 16 residues. The V and J ends lost 0 bases and 11 bases, in that order; junction bases with no gene match: 10. The CDR3 here is CATSRDPAGGQTKQFF. For the CDR3, the DNA is TGTGCCACCAGCAGAGATCCAGCGGGAGGGCAGACTAAGCAGTTCTTC.

The chain combines TRBV25-1 with TRBJ2-7; a possible D gene is TRBD1 (6 bases). V was shortened by 3 bases and J by 8 bases, with 14 bases between the two germline ends. This CDR3 spans 13 amino acids. The V gene's germline CDR1 is MGHDK and CDR2 SYGVNS. This CDR3 is CASSDSQGVKQYF. DNA for the CDR3: TGTGCCAGCAGTGATTCACAGGGAGTCAAGCAGTACTTC.

This clone has a handful of counts. The rearrangement joins TRBV7-9 to TRBJ1-4, with D unclear. CDR1 SEHNR and CDR2 FQNEAQ come from the germline V gene (reference sequence). The CDR3 is 15 residues long. The V end was cut by 0 bases, the J end by 8 bases, with 13 bases between. In DNA, the CDR3 is TGTGCCAGCAGCTTAGCCGGGATTCGGAAGGAAAAACTGTTTTTT. It is translated as CASSLAGIRKEKLFF. Looking up the rest from reference TRBV7-9 and TRBJ1-4 gives the full variable domain: DTGVSQNPRHKITKRGQNVTFRCDPISEHNRLYWYRQTLGQGPEFLTYFQNEAQLEKSRLLSDRFSAERPKGSFSTLEIQRTEQGDSAMYLCASSLAGIRKEKLFFGSGTQLSVL.

The chain uses TRBV4-3 and TRBJ2-3, with D perhaps TRBD2 (5 bases). Trimming stripped 0 bases from V and 3 bases from J, with 10 bases between. Germline CDR1 LGHNA, CDR2 YSLEER. The CDR3 spans 15 residues. In nucleotides, the CDR3 is TGCGCCAGCAGCCAAGAGGCCGGGATTACAGATACGCAGTATTTT. It encodes CASSQEAGITDTQYF.

The sample holds a few counts of this clone. V and J are TRBV6-5 and TRBJ1-1, with D unclear. V shed 0 bases and J shed 1 base, with 12 bases lying between them. Germline V gene sequence: CDR1 MNHEY, CDR2 SVGAGI. The CDR3 is 16 amino acids. The CDR3 sequence: CASSYSRGMGNTEAFF. The CDR3 region has the DNA TGTGCCAGCAGTTACTCGAGAGGGATGGGGAACACTGAAGCTTTCTTT.

The chain combines TRBV11-3 with TRBJ2-1; D remains unclear. This CDR3 region has 12 residues. V was pared by 5 bases and J by 9 bases, with 11 bases between. Germline loops: CDR1 SGHNT, CDR2 YENEEA. The DNA for the CDR3 is TGTGCCAGCAGCCCCTCAGTCGGTGAGCAGTTCTTC. It translates to CASSPSVGEQFF.

J is TRBJ2-2 and V is TRBV7-3; D is unclear. CDR1 is SGHTA, CDR2 FQGTGA, per germline. The CDR3 has 17 amino acids. The ends were cut back, 0 bases at V and 1 base at J, with 12 bases in the middle. CDR3 sequence: CASSLTLDSGNTGELFF. The CDR3 nucleotides are TGTGCCAGCAGCTTAACGTTGGATAGTGGGAACACCGGGGAGCTGTTTTTT. Filled out from reference TRBV7-3 and TRBJ2-2, the complete variable domain reads GAGVSQTPSNKVTEKGKYVELRCDPISGHTALYWYRQSLGQGPEFLIYFQGTGAADDSGLPNDRFFAVRPEGSVSTLKIQRTERGDSAVYLCASSLTLDSGNTGELFFGEGSRLTVL.

The chain joins TRBV29-1 to TRBJ2-7, with D tentatively TRBD1 (6 bases). This CDR3 contains 12 residues. Germline CDR1 and CDR2: SQVTM and ANQGSEA. The V and J ends lost 7 bases and 6 bases respectively, with 16 bases between them. The CDR3 DNA reads TGCAGCGCCCAGGGGCCCCAGGGCGAGCAGTACTTC. Amino acids: CSAQGPQGEQYF.

This clone has a single count. This rearrangement joins TRBV5-4 to TRBJ1-2; no clear D gene. The V end lost 3 bases, the J end lost 7 bases, and 13 bases lay between the germline ends. In germline, CDR1 is SGHNT, CDR2 YYREEE (reference sequence). The CDR3 covers 13 residues. The CDR3 nucleotides read TGTGCCAGCAGCTCGCCTCGGGATCGTGGCTACACCTTC. Its protein is CASSSPRDRGYTF.

The chain recombines TRBV6-1 with TRBJ2-1; D gene ambiguous. Germline V CDR1 and CDR2: MNHNS, SASEGT. Trimming cost V 2 bases and J 8 bases, with 4 bases left between them. The CDR3 extends over 11 amino acids. The CDR3: CASSEIDEQFF. CDR3 in DNA: TGTGCCAGCAGTGAAATAGATGAGCAGTTCTTC.

The genes are TRBV18 and TRBJ1-1, with 9 bases fitting TRBD1. This CDR3 has 14 residues. J was trimmed by 4 bases and V by 0 bases; bases with no gene match: 0. Per germline, CDR1 KGHSH and CDR2 LQKENI. The CDR3 reads CASSPPGQGTEAFF. CDR3 in DNA: TGTGCCAGCTCACCACCGGGACAGGGCACTGAAGCTTTCTTT.

The chain links TRBV5-1 to TRBJ2-3, with D perhaps matching TRBD2 (6 bases). V shed 0 bases and J shed 1 base, with 12 bases lying between them. From germline, CDR1 is SGHRS and CDR2 YFSETQ. The CDR3 runs 16 residues. CDR3 sequence: CASSLERRGGTDTQYF. CDR3 DNA sequence: TGCGCCAGCAGCTTGGAGCGGCGGGGAGGCACAGATACGCAGTATTTT. Variable domain in full (rest from reference TRBV5-1 and TRBJ2-3): KAGVTQTPRYLIKTRGQQVTLSCSPISGHRSVSWYQQTPGQGLQFLFEYFSETQRNKGNFPGRFSGRQFSNSRSEMNVSTLELGDSALYLCASSLERRGGTDTQYFGPGTRLTVL.

This chain uses TRBV30 with TRBJ1-6; TRBD1 might be the D (6 bases). Deletions cut 4 bases from V and 9 bases from J, with 16 bases between. The CDR3 covers 14 residues. Germline V gene data show CDR1 as GTSNPN and CDR2 as SVGIG (reference sequence). CDR3 protein: CAWMGFRGGSPLHF. As DNA, the CDR3 is TGTGCCTGGATGGGGTTCAGGGGTGGTTCACCCCTCCACTTT. The whole variable domain, filled in from reference TRBV30 and TRBJ1-6, reads SQTIHQWPATLVQPVGSPLSLECTVEGTSNPNLYWYRQAAGRGLQLLFYSVGIGQISSEVPQNLSASRPQDRQFILSSKKLLLSDSGFYLCAWMGFRGGSPLHFGNGTRLTVT.

The V call is TRBV18, the J call TRBJ2-5; no reliable D call. The germline V gene encodes CDR1 KGHSH and CDR2 LQKENI. The CDR3 is 13 amino acids. V was pared by 5 bases and J by 5 bases, with 12 bases between. The CDR3 protein is CASSETMGETQYF. In DNA, the CDR3 is TGTGCCAGCTCAGAAACAATGGGGGAGACCCAGTACTTC.

This chain uses TRBV6-5 with TRBJ2-4, with D possibly TRBD2 on 6 matching bases. CDR3 size: 14 residues. The V gene lost 0 bases and the J gene lost 8 bases, with 11 bases spanning the gap. Germline V gene lookup returns CDR1 MNHEY and CDR2 SVGAGI. CDR3 region: CASSYSASADIQYF. CDR3 nucleotide sequence: TGTGCCAGCAGTTACTCGGCTAGCGCAGACATTCAGTACTTC.

In the case of this clone: A read error may produce the germline difference seen at one junction end. The chain has TRBV6-5 and TRBJ1-2; 8 nucleotides align to TRBD1. The CDR3 runs 13 residues. Looked up from germline, CDR1 is MNHEY and CDR2 is SVGAGI. In DNA, the CDR3 is TGTGCCAGCAGTTCCTTAGACAGGGGCCAACTTCGGTTC. It is translated as CASSSLDRGQLRF.

As regards this clone: The sample carries other DNA sequences with the same CDR3. The rearrangement uses TRBV5-1 and TRBJ2-3, with a weak D call TRBD2 (6 bases). Trimming took 4 bases from V and 0 from J, leaving 9 bases between them. CDR3 length equals 14 residues. In germline, CDR1 is SGHRS, CDR2 YFSETQ. CDR3 sequence reads: CASSPGLSTDTQYF. Written as DNA, the CDR3 is TGCGCCAGCAGCCCGGGACTGAGCACAGATACGCAGTATTTT.

The chain is built from TRBV18 and TRBJ1-1; D is undetermined. The V gene lost 1 base and the J gene lost 10 bases, with 16 bases spanning the gap. This CDR3 spans 14 amino acids. Germline V gives CDR1 KGHSH, CDR2 LQKENI. For the CDR3, the DNA is TGTGCCAGCTCACCACTAGTCGGGCAGAAAGGAGCTTTCTTT. Translation: CASSPLVGQKGAFF.

The chain combines TRBV6-5 with TRBJ1-3; the match to TRBD1 covers 8 bases. With V trimmed by 4 bases and J by 2 bases, 1 base remained unmatched. In germline, CDR1 is MNHEY, CDR2 SVGAGI. The CDR3 totals 14 residues. This CDR3 is CASSLQGAGNTIYF. The CDR3 coding sequence is TGTGCCAGCAGTTTACAGGGGGCTGGAAACACCATATATTTT.

This chain joins TRBV5-1 and TRBJ2-1; 9 nucleotides agree with TRBD2. CDR1 and CDR2 (germline): SGHRS, YFSETQ. CDR3 length: 16 residues. With 0 bases clipped from V and 6 bases from J, the junction kept 7 bases outside the gene matches. CDR3 sequence (DNA): TGCGCCAGCAGCTTGGTAACTAGCGGGTTATCCAATGAGCAGTTCTTC. It is translated as CASSLVTSGLSNEQFF.

V usage is TRBV9 and J usage is TRBJ1-1; D unclear. V lost 0 bases and J 7 bases, leaving 19 bases between the germline ends. Looked up from germline, CDR1 is SGDLS and CDR2 is YYNGEE. CDR3 length: 16 residues. The CDR3 spells CASSVATDPARSEAFF. The CDR3, as DNA: TGTGCCAGCAGCGTAGCTACGGACCCTGCAAGGAGTGAAGCTTTCTTT.